One and the same sample provided the 23 T cell receptor beta chains below, sequenced in a study of T cell repertoires in cytomegalovirus infection. In TCRdb, the reads were re-called with MiXCR into one record per CDR3 protein. This table has more than 400,000 distinct CDR3 sequences, less than 30% appearing once. The sequencing sample was made of PBMCs. Receptors originate from a human donor in good health (CMV status not recorded). Some clones in this sample may be carry-over from other donors' samples.

This clonotype was counted at least ten times. V gene TRBV7-9 combines with J gene TRBJ2-1; D ambiguous. The germline V gene encodes CDR1 SEHNR and CDR2 FQNEAQ (reference sequence). Trimming cost V 3 bases and J 6 bases, with 9 bases left between them. This CDR3 region has 13 residues. DNA for the CDR3: TGTGCCAGCAGCTTGGACCTAACCAATGAGCAGTTCTTC. This sequence encodes CASSLDLTNEQFF.

V is TRBV7-2 and J is TRBJ2-2, with a possible D match to TRBD1 (6 bases). Germline lookup yields CDR1 SGHTA and CDR2 FQGNSA. V was clipped by 1 base and J by 5 bases, with 14 bases between them. There are 16 residues in the CDR3. The CDR3 DNA reads as TGTGCCAGCAGCTTAGTGGGGGCGTTGTCTACCGGGGAGCTGTTTTTT. Encoded protein: CASSLVGALSTGELFF. The whole variable domain, filled in from reference TRBV7-2 and TRBJ2-2, reads GAGVSQSPSNKVTEKGKDVELRCDPISGHTALYWYRQSLGQGLEFLIYFQGNSAPDKSGLPSDRFSAERTGGSVSTLTIQRTQQEDSAVYLCASSLVGALSTGELFFGEGSRLTVL.

The sample holds a few counts of this clonotype. V usage is TRBV11-2 and J usage is TRBJ1-1, with D possibly TRBD1 on 5 matching bases. Trimming stripped 1 base from V and 1 base from J, with 10 bases between. Germline V lookup: CDR1 SGHAT, CDR2 FQNNGV. The CDR3 runs 15 residues. The CDR3 DNA is TGTGCCAGCAGCTTAGGTTGGGGGACGAACACTGAAGCTTTCTTT. This codes for CASSLGWGTNTEAFF.

This clonotype was seen at least ten times. The rearrangement uses TRBV7-2 and TRBJ2-1; a possible D gene is TRBD2 (5 bases). The V gene's germline CDR1 is SGHTA and CDR2 FQGNSA. V was trimmed by 8 bases and J by 8 bases, leaving 7 bases between them. The CDR3 contains 10 residues. The CDR3 DNA sequence: TGTGCCAGCGGGAGCTATGAGCAGTTCTTC. Translation gives CASGSYEQFF.

This chain connects TRBV6-2 or TRBV6-3 to TRBJ2-1; either TRBD1 or TRBD2 may fit D (5 bases each). The CDR3 runs 15 residues. Trimming took 4 bases from V and 8 from J, leaving 18 bases between them. Germline CDR1 is MNHEY and CDR2 is SVGEGT. CDR3 region: CASSSFYGTTDEQFF. CDR3 nucleotide sequence: TGTGCCAGCAGTTCGTTTTACGGGACCACGGATGAGCAGTTCTTC.

The chain combines TRBV9 with TRBJ2-1; 7 bases agree with TRBD2. The CDR3 has 17 residues. Germline CDR1 SGDLS, CDR2 YYNGEE. V shed 4 bases, J shed 0 bases, and the junction held 10 bases outside the gene matches. The CDR3: CASSSRAGLSSYNEQFF. In DNA form, the CDR3 reads TGTGCCAGCAGCTCTCGAGCGGGGCTAAGCTCCTACAATGAGCAGTTCTTC.

This chain joins TRBV6-5 and TRBJ1-6; D is unresolved. CDR3 size: 14 residues. Germline CDR1 MNHEY, CDR2 SVGAGI. With 2 bases removed from V and 7 bases from J, the gap between germline ends came to 9 bases. The CDR3 protein is CASSYELSNSPLHF. The CDR3 DNA follows: TGTGCCAGCAGTTACGAACTTTCGAATTCACCCCTCCACTTT.

The sample holds a few counts of this clonotype. V gene TRBV12-3 or TRBV12-4 combines with J gene TRBJ1-4; a possible D gene is TRBD1 (5 bases). Trimming removed 5 bases at V and 8 bases at J, with 12 bases between. The CDR3 runs to 13 residues. CDR3 bases: TGTGCCAGCAGTATCCTAGGGGTAGAAAAACTGTTTTTT. Translation: CASSILGVEKLFF.

By share of the sample, this clonotype is hyperexpanded (1% or more). The chain joins TRBV7-2 to TRBJ2-7; D may be TRBD1 or TRBD2 (5 bases each). V lost 4 bases and J lost 0, with 10 bases in between. Germline CDR1 reads SGHTA; CDR2 reads FQGNSA. The CDR3 loop spans 14 amino acids. The CDR3 loop reads CASSSGRGSYEQYV. CDR3 DNA: TGTGCCAGCAGCTCGGGACGTGGCTCCTACGAGCAGTACGTC.

J is TRBJ2-1 and V is TRBV19, with TRBD2 matching over 12 bases. The V gene's germline CDR1 is LNHDA and CDR2 SQIVND (reference sequence). The length of the CDR3 is 15 residues. J lost 8 bases, V lost 5 bases, and 7 bases had no gene match. This CDR3 is CASSRLAGVGDEQFF. The CDR3 bases are TGTGCCAGTAGTCGACTAGCGGGAGTTGGCGATGAGCAGTTCTTC.

This clonotype appeared many times. This rearrangement joins TRBV6-5 to TRBJ1-2; D unresolved. The CDR3 covers 14 residues. Germline V lookup: CDR1 MNHEY, CDR2 SVGAGI. Trimming removed 7 bases from V and 3 bases from J, with 15 bases in between. The CDR3 DNA follows: TGTGCCAGCACCAAAAGAGGGAGATACTATGGCTACACCTTC. Translation gives CASTKRGRYYGYTF.

This clonotype was observed a few times. The rearrangement uses TRBV27 and TRBJ1-2; tentative D call: TRBD1 (6 bases). Per germline, CDR1 MNHEY and CDR2 SMNVEV (reference sequence). The CDR3 is 13 residues long. The V end lost 8 bases, the J end lost 5 bases, and 15 bases lay between the germline ends. The CDR3 loop reads CASGRGQGYGYTF. The CDR3 DNA is TGTGCCAGCGGCCGTGGGCAGGGGTATGGCTACACCTTC.

The chain is built from TRBV12-3 or TRBV12-4 and TRBJ1-2; D ambiguous. This CDR3 region has 12 residues. With 3 bases removed from V and 8 bases from J, the gap between germline ends came to 10 bases. The CDR3 is CASSFQYGGYTF. Here the CDR3 DNA reads TGTGCCAGCAGTTTCCAGTATGGCGGCTACACCTTC.

This clonotype was counted a few times. The rearrangement joins TRBV12-3 or TRBV12-4 to TRBJ1-2, with D uncertain. CDR3 length equals 13 residues. Between the trimmed V and J ends, which lost 8 bases and 9 bases, there was a span of 19 bases. CDR3 DNA: TGTGCCAGCTCACCCCGACGGAGTACCAGCTACACCTTC. This gives the protein CASSPRRSTSYTF.

This clonotype was seen repeatedly, ten times or more. The rearrangement uses TRBV7-2 and TRBJ1-5; 7 bases fit TRBD1. Germline CDR1 reads SGHTA; CDR2 reads FQGNSA. The CDR3 consists of 15 residues. V trimming: 6 bases; J trimming: 3 bases; junction bases outside the gene matches: 8. In DNA form, the CDR3 reads TGTGCCAGCAGACTTGGACAGGCTTACAATCAGCCCCAGCATTTT. Amino acid sequence: CASRLGQAYNQPQHF.

The gene calls are TRBV6-5 and TRBJ2-1; D remains unclear. The germline gives CDR1 MNHEY, CDR2 SVGAGI. With 6 bases removed from V and 0 bases from J, the gap between germline ends came to 15 bases. CDR3 length: 16 residues. This chain's CDR3 is CASSREGASSYNEQFF. The DNA of the CDR3 is TGTGCCAGCAGCCGCGAAGGAGCGAGCTCCTACAATGAGCAGTTCTTC.

This clonotype was seen at least ten times. V and J are TRBV11-3 and TRBJ2-3, with TRBD2 identical over 12 bases. With 2 bases clipped from V and 5 bases from J, the junction kept 5 bases outside the gene matches. CDR1 and CDR2 from the germline V gene are SGHNT and YENEEA. The length of the CDR3 is 16 residues. Here the CDR3 DNA reads TGTGCCAGCAGCTTAAACCTACTAGCGGGAGGAGATACGCAGTATTTT. As protein: CASSLNLLAGGDTQYF.

The gene calls are TRBV11-2 and TRBJ2-7, with TRBD2 identical over 8 bases. Germline assignment: CDR1 SGHAT and CDR2 FQNNGV. The V gene end was trimmed by 0 bases and the J gene end by 5 bases; junction bases not matched to a gene: 3. This CDR3 contains 14 residues. The CDR3 coding sequence is TGTGCCAGCAGCTTAGATGGGACTAGGGACGAGCAGTACTTC. This codes for CASSLDGTRDEQYF.

The sample holds a few counts of this clonotype. The chain has TRBV28 and TRBJ1-3; D gene ambiguous. V was cut by 3 bases and J by 0 bases, with 9 bases left in between. Looked up from germline, CDR1 is MDHEN and CDR2 is SYDVKM. The CDR3 runs to 15 residues. The CDR3 DNA is TGTGCCAGCAGTTTCCCCGGGGACTCTGGAAACACCATATATTTT. Protein product: CASSFPGDSGNTIYF.

V is TRBV7-3 and J is TRBJ1-2, with D perhaps matching TRBD1 (5 bases). V lost 5 bases to trimming and J lost 4 bases, with 11 bases between them. The CDR3 sequence is 13 residues long. Germline V gene lookup returns CDR1 SGHTA and CDR2 FQGTGA. CDR3 region: CASSRDRFYGYTF. CDR3 coding DNA: TGTGCCAGCAGCCGGGACCGTTTCTATGGCTACACCTTC.

The chain combines TRBV7-9 with TRBJ2-1; no clear D. The CDR3 totals 15 residues. CDR1 and CDR2 (germline): SEHNR, FQNEAQ (reference sequence). V lost 5 bases and J lost 6, with 17 bases in between. DNA for the CDR3: TGTGCCAGCAGCCCTCAGGTAGGGATACGCAATGAGCAGTTCTTC. Its protein product is CASSPQVGIRNEQFF.

The sample holds a few counts of this clonotype. V usage is TRBV28 and J usage is TRBJ2-5; D is unresolved. This CDR3 contains 14 residues. Germline V gene data show CDR1 as MDHEN and CDR2 as SYDVKM. The V end lost 2 bases, the J end lost 1 base, and 8 bases lay between the germline ends. The CDR3 bases are TGTGCCAGCAGTTTACACACGACCCAAGAGACCCAGTACTTC. Amino acids: CASSLHTTQETQYF.

Only one count was recorded for this clonotype. This chain connects TRBV7-3 to TRBJ1-2; TRBD1 might be the D (6 bases). Germline V gene sequence: CDR1 SGHTA, CDR2 FQGTGA. The V gene lost 7 bases and the J gene lost 0 bases, with 12 bases spanning the gap. This CDR3 region has 14 residues. The CDR3 nucleotides are TGTGCCAGCACCCTACAGGGCCCTAACTATGGCTACACCTTC. Its protein product is CASTLQGPNYGYTF.